This T cell receptor (beta chain) derives from a study of T-cell reconstitution after alpha-beta-depleted transplantation in children. Construction of the TCRbeta library involved unique molecular identifiers. One entry per CDR3 protein, called by TCRdb with MiXCR from the PCR reads. The sample has hundreds of thousands of distinct CDR3 sequences; approximately 16% are singletons. The CDR3 runs to 14 residues. The J segment lost 5 bases and the V segment lost 1 base, leaving 2 bases of the junction unmatched. Sequenced here: PBMCs from the stem cell graft donor, sampled from the stem cell graft. The TCR comes from a human donor who donated a stem cell graft to a child with acute lymphoblastic leukemia. The chain joins TRBV12-3 or TRBV12-4 to TRBJ2-7; 10 bases fit TRBD2. CDR3 DNA sequence: TGTGCCAGCAGTTTAGGGACTAGCGGCGACGAGCAGTACTTC. Its protein is CASSLGTSGDEQYF.